These T cell receptor beta chains were read from a single sample in a study of molecular identifiers for immune sequencing clone quantification. TCRdb processed the PCR reads anew with MiXCR; each CDR3 protein has one entry. The sample has 550,000 to 750,000 distinct CDR3 sequences; just under 20% are singletons. The sequencing sample was made of naive CD8+ T cells from blood, with Jurkat cell RNA spiked in. The source of these receptors is a human donor in good health. Some libraries in this study had Jurkat cell RNA spiked in. The CDR3 runs from the conserved cysteine through the conserved F or W. D genes are given only for firm matches. Only part of the rows carry a size: once, few, many, or a class if the clone is expanded.

v_call	clone_size	j_call	d_call	cdr3_aa	cdr3_nt
TRBV27	-	TRBJ1-5	-	CARSSQENSNQPQHF	TGTGCCCGCAGTTCGCAGGAGAATAGCAATCAGCCCCAGCATTTT
TRBV9	-	TRBJ2-2	-	CASSVEGFSNTGELFF	TGTGCCAGCAGCGTAGAGGGATTTTCGAACACCGGGGAGCTGTTTTTT
TRBV27	few	TRBJ1-5	-	CASGYSGRDQPQHF	TGTGCCAGCGGTTATTCAGGGAGGGATCAGCCCCAGCATTTT
TRBV24-1	-	TRBJ1-3	-	CATPPKRTGNTIYF	TGTGCCACCCCCCCGAAGCGAACTGGAAACACCATATATTTT
TRBV18	-	TRBJ1-1	-	CASSPPREITEAFF	TGTGCCAGCTCACCACCTCGAGAGATCACTGAAGCTTTCTTT
TRBV28	many	TRBJ1-1	-	CASSLLDTHRDTEAFF	TGTGCCAGCAGTTTATTAGACACCCACCGGGACACTGAAGCTTTCTTT
TRBV9	few	TRBJ2-2	-	CASSNTGLGGELFF	TGTGCCAGCAGTAATACAGGGCTTGGCGGGGAGCTGTTTTTT
TRBV6-5	few	TRBJ2-7	-	CASSYSPPGQTEQYF	TGTGCCAGCAGTTACTCGCCGCCAGGCCAAACGGAGCAGTACTTC
TRBV12-3/TRBV12-4	-	TRBJ2-1	-	CASSWSTGQFF	TGTGCCAGCAGTTGGAGCACTGGGCAGTTCTTC
TRBV6-5	many	TRBJ2-3	-	CASSYRTGLADTQYF	TGTGCCAGCAGTTACCGTACGGGATTGGCAGATACGCAGTATTTT
TRBV12-3/TRBV12-4	many	TRBJ2-3	-	CASAEGDTQYF	TGTGCCAGCGCTGAGGGAGATACGCAGTATTTT
TRBV10-3	many	TRBJ2-5	-	CAISGGLAQETQYF	TGTGCCATCAGTGGGGGGCTAGCCCAAGAGACCCAGTACTTC
TRBV12-5	many	TRBJ2-7	-	CASGAPPGYEQYF	TGTGCTAGTGGTGCCCCTCCGGGATACGAGCAGTACTTC
TRBV19	many	TRBJ2-1	-	CASSTLPDEQFF	TGTGCCAGTAGTACCCTCCCCGATGAGCAGTTCTTC
TRBV4-3	-	TRBJ2-7	TRBD1	CASSQERGLGYYEQYF	TGCGCCAGCAGCCAAGAGAGGGGGCTTGGGTACTACGAGCAGTACTTC
TRBV7-9	many	TRBJ2-6	-	CASSLVGNSGANVLTF	TGTGCCAGCAGCTTAGTCGGAAACTCTGGGGCCAACGTCCTGACTTTC
TRBV7-3	many	TRBJ2-3	TRBD2	CASSLGGEGLTDTQYF	TGTGCCAGCAGCTTGGGCGGGGAGGGCCTAACAGATACGCAGTATTTT
TRBV13	many	TRBJ2-4	-	CASSPGPQAKNIQYF	TGTGCCAGCAGCCCGGGACCGCAAGCCAAAAACATTCAGTACTTC
TRBV24-1	many	TRBJ2-2	-	CATSETVAGELFF	TGTGCCACCAGTGAAACGGTAGCCGGGGAGCTGTTTTTT
TRBV6-4	many	TRBJ1-5	TRBD1	CASSDSIQGNQPQHF	TGTGCCAGCAGTGACTCGATACAGGGGAATCAGCCCCAGCATTTT
TRBV27	few	TRBJ2-7	-	CASSRLTGSHEQYF	TGTGCCAGCAGTCGGCTAACAGGGTCCCACGAGCAGTACTTC
TRBV4-1	few	TRBJ2-7	-	CASSQVPADYEQYF	TGCGCCAGCAGCCAAGTTCCAGCAGACTACGAGCAGTACTTC
TRBV27	many	TRBJ2-3	-	CASSFTETADTQYF	TGTGCCAGCAGTTTTACGGAGACGGCAGATACGCAGTATTTT
TRBV6-2/TRBV6-3	many	TRBJ1-6	-	CASSYSRDDNSPLHF	TGTGCCAGCAGTTACTCGCGGGATGATAATTCACCCCTCCACTTT
TRBV4-1	many	TRBJ2-7	-	CASSQERADEQYF	TGCGCCAGCAGCCAAGAAAGGGCAGACGAGCAGTACTTC
TRBV19	few	TRBJ1-3	-	CASSISWGSGNTIYF	TGTGCCAGTAGTATATCGTGGGGATCTGGAAACACCATATATTTT
TRBV10-3	many	TRBJ2-7	-	CAISESGLSYEQYF	TGTGCCATCAGTGAGTCGGGACTCTCCTACGAGCAGTACTTC
TRBV24-1	many	TRBJ2-3	-	CATSDFSGPDTQYF	TGTGCCACCAGTGATTTTTCGGGGCCAGATACGCAGTATTTT
TRBV19	many	TRBJ2-7	-	CASSTRVFYEQYF	TGTGCCAGTAGCACTAGGGTCTTCTACGAGCAGTACTTC
TRBV20-1	many	TRBJ2-7	-	CSAREGAGAAYEQYF	TGCAGTGCTAGAGAAGGGGCAGGGGCAGCCTACGAGCAGTACTTC
TRBV7-2	many	TRBJ2-7	TRBD1	CASSLLPGQQYEQYF	TGTGCCAGCAGCTTACTCCCGGGACAGCAATACGAGCAGTACTTC
TRBV10-3	-	TRBJ1-3	TRBD1	CANRPPGGGNTIYF	TGTGCCAACAGACCACCAGGGGGAGGAAACACCATATATTTT
TRBV29-1	-	TRBJ2-4	-	CSVVLVTKNIQYF	TGCAGCGTGGTACTAGTCACCAAAAACATTCAGTACTTC
TRBV24-1	many	TRBJ2-3	-	CATSDQRSTDTQYF	TGTGCCACCAGTGACCAGCGTAGCACAGATACGCAGTATTTT
TRBV10-1	few	TRBJ2-7	-	CASSDKARTYEQYF	TGCGCCAGCAGTGATAAGGCTCGAACCTACGAGCAGTACTTC
TRBV12-3/TRBV12-4	-	TRBJ2-3	-	CASTRVDGSTDTQYF	TGTGCCAGCACCCGGGTAGACGGGAGCACAGATACGCAGTATTTT
TRBV28	-	TRBJ2-7	-	CASCRRGSRDEQYF	TGCGCCAGCTGCCGCAGGGGTAGTCGCGACGAGCAGTACTTC
TRBV5-1	-	TRBJ1-5	TRBD1	CASLRAGVRGRIDNQPQHF	TGCGCCAGCCTTCGGGCGGGGGTCAGGGGGCGGATTGACAATCAGCCCCAGCATTTT
TRBV7-9	few	TRBJ2-1	-	CASTHVRDYNEQFF	TGTGCCAGCACCCACGTGCGGGATTACAATGAGCAGTTCTTC
TRBV24-1	-	TRBJ2-1	-	CATSDPAGQGYNGQFF	TGTGCCACCAGTGACCCCGCCGGCCAGGGGTACAATGGGCAGTTCTTC
TRBV2	many	TRBJ2-7	TRBD2	CASRGLAGASYEQYF	TGTGCCAGCAGAGGACTAGCGGGAGCCTCCTACGAGCAGTACTTC
TRBV19	many	TRBJ2-2	-	CASSPTATGELFF	TGTGCCAGTAGTCCGACAGCAACCGGGGAGCTGTTTTTT
TRBV30	few	TRBJ2-3	-	CAWSVWGPSTDTQYF	TGTGCCTGGAGTGTTTGGGGTCCCAGCACAGATACGCAGTATTTT
TRBV12-3/TRBV12-4	-	TRBJ2-4	TRBD2	CASSLARTSGRGNNEQYF	TGTGCCAGCAGTTTAGCCCGGACTAGCGGGAGGGGCAACAATGAGCAGTACTTC
TRBV6-2/TRBV6-3	-	TRBJ2-2	TRBD1	CASSYGDWDRPNTGELFF	TGTGCCAGCAGTTACGGAGACTGGGACAGACCGAACACCGGGGAGCTGTTTTTT
TRBV4-3	few	TRBJ1-4	-	CASSQGNSAEKLFF	TGCGCCAGCAGCCAAGGTAATTCGGCTGAAAAACTGTTTTTT
TRBV6-1	many	TRBJ2-7	-	CASSEFRVYEQYF	TGTGCCAGCAGTGAATTCAGGGTCTACGAGCAGTACTTC
TRBV28	many	TRBJ1-6	-	CASTTQGSNSPLHF	TGTGCCAGCACCACTCAGGGGAGTAATTCACCCCTCCACTTT
TRBV4-3	many	TRBJ2-7	-	CASSQDTGPYEQYF	TGCGCCAGCAGCCAGGACACAGGGCCCTACGAGCAGTACTTC
TRBV29-1	many	TRBJ2-3	-	CSVAHSGALTDTQYF	TGCAGCGTTGCCCATAGCGGAGCTCTCACAGATACGCAGTATTTT
TRBV10-2	-	TRBJ2-7	-	CASMGYEQYF	TGCGCCAGCATGGGGTACGAGCAGTACTTC
TRBV7-9	-	TRBJ1-1	TRBD1	CASSSTGKWTEAFF	TGTGCCAGCAGTTCGACAGGGAAATGGACTGAAGCTTTCTTT